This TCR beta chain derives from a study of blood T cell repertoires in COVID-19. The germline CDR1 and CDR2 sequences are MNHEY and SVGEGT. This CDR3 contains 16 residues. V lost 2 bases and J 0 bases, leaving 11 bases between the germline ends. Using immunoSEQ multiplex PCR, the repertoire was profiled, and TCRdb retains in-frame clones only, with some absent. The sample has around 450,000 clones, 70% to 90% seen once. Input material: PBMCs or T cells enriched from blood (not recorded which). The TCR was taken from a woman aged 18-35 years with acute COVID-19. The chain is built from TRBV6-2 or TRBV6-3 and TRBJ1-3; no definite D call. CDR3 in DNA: TGTGCCAGCAGTTACGGAGGCCCGGTCTCTGGAAACACCATATATTTT. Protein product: CASSYGGPVSGNTIYF.